This T cell receptor beta chain is drawn from a study of shared clonotypes between healthy human individuals (dated by TCRdb to between 2020 and 2021). Looking at the study overall: A few men and two women, aged 18 to 49 years, made up the cohort. To increase sequencing depth and limit assay-specific biases, TCR repertoire library preparation and sequencing were carried out by different laboratories using diverse techniques. Each donor's leukapheresis produced roughly between about 0.9 and 9.5 billion PBMCs. To estimate repertoire size and how much clonotypes are shared between individuals, the study performed deep sequencing of blood TCR repertoires from five healthy adults. For each donor, three plates each were used for CD4 naive and CD4 memory, two plates were used for CD8 naive, and one plate was used for CD8 memory. General study outcomes and caveats: Sampling was restricted to blood, and TCR repertoires in tissue are likely to differ from TCR repertoires in blood. Higher generation probabilities were observed for clonotypes shared by all four sorted-subset donors than for non-shared clonotypes. Because the study included only a small number of donors, the genetic and exposure-history diversity represented was limited. Roughly 5.2% of naive CD4, roughly 3.6% of naive CD8, about 2.4% of memory CD4, and around 0.4% of memory CD8 clonotypes were shared across several donors. Pairwise subsampling led to the expectation that sequencing depth would affect the degree of clonotype sharing among donors. Naive subsets generally had larger estimated clonotype richness than memory subsets did. Incomplete sequencing was indicated by rarefaction of sorted-subset datasets, despite the large sequencing depth.

From its cysteine to its phenylalanine, the CDR3 spans 16 amino acids. Just the 48-base CDR3 DNA is kept, in frame starting at base 1. V is pruned by 5 bases and J by 2 bases, leaving 10 bases of the junction without a gene match. Sequences MDHEN (CDR1) and SYDVKM (CDR2) are obtained from the germline V gene. About this clone itself: Its antigen specificity is not known. Qualities for individual bases were not recorded, and no much larger clone is one base off.

Using the deep immunoSEQ assay, multiplex PCR amplified TCR CDR3 regions from genomic DNA. Extracted genomic DNA from each cell subset was distributed evenly across all wells of several immunoSEQ 96-well plates, and each plate was treated as a replicate. For sorted subsets, 150 to 200 ng genomic DNA, equal to 30,000 to 35,000 T cell genomes, was loaded into each replicate PCR. Purified libraries were quantified with a Qubit 3.0 fluorometer, sized on a Bioanalyzer 2100, and re-quantified with the KAPA Library Quantification kit. Every immunoSEQ 96-well plate was sequenced on a separate single-read 150-cycle Illumina NextSeq 550 flow cell. The original methods were these. The immunoSEQ output contained only junctional sequences without quality scores, so filtering could not match that applied to full-length reads. Sequences were annotated with PyIR, a Python wrapper for IgBLAST v1.9, and V/J genes and CDR3 were assigned using IMGT germline references. Reads were removed for weak V/J assignments (E-value above 1e-6), missing CDR3, stop codons, out-of-frame junctions, or ambiguous translated residues. V3J clonotypes were defined as sequences sharing an identical inferred V gene, J gene, and CDR3 amino acid sequence. The percentage overlap between two repertoires was calculated by dividing the number of shared unique clonotypes by the size of the smaller repertoire. Three approaches were used to assess repertoire richness: RTK rarefaction, the Chao1 estimator, and Recon v2.1 estimates of unobserved clonotypes. OLGA was used to compute generation probabilities for all TCRbeta clonotypes that the gDNA method yielded from a handful of donors. In its TCRdb copy, this immuneACCESS table keeps in-frame sequences only and misses some clones. Where compared with another copy, unresolved V genes explain less than half of these, and the others have no known cause. The DNA gave D and trimming, while V, J and clone size come from that table. This sample has about 2,100,000 clones in its table, and roughly 91% of those were observed once. 1.5% to 2% of the sample belongs to the ten largest clones.

For the CD8 naive samples, CD45RO-negative cells were positively selected for CCR7, yielding a CD45RA+CCR7+ population from which TemRA cells were excluded. Healthy HIV-negative adults with no recently reported acute infections or vaccinations were included as donors. Only Caucasian adults living in Nashville, Tennessee, USA were represented among the donors. Blood was obtained by leukapheresis, after which PBMCs were separated by Ficoll-Histopaque density gradient centrifugation and cryopreserved in liquid nitrogen vapor phase. Purity and quantity of every magnetically sorted T cell population were checked by analytical flow cytometry. Each sorted fraction had its genomic DNA isolated and then quantified by UV absorbance on a Nanodrop 2000c.

The sequence derives from a man in his late teens or twenties in good health. Some clones in this sample may be carry-over from other donors' samples. Sequenced sample: naive CD8+ T cells from PBMCs. Read against the paper, the sample's cell subset or site label means: CD45RA+CCR7+. Rearrangement joined TRBV28 to TRBJ2-3; the central 7 bases match TRBD2. At the DNA level, the sequence is TGTGCCAGCAGTATAGTCCCGGGAGGACACACAGATACGCAGTATTTT. Its amino acids are CASSIVPGGHTDTQYF.